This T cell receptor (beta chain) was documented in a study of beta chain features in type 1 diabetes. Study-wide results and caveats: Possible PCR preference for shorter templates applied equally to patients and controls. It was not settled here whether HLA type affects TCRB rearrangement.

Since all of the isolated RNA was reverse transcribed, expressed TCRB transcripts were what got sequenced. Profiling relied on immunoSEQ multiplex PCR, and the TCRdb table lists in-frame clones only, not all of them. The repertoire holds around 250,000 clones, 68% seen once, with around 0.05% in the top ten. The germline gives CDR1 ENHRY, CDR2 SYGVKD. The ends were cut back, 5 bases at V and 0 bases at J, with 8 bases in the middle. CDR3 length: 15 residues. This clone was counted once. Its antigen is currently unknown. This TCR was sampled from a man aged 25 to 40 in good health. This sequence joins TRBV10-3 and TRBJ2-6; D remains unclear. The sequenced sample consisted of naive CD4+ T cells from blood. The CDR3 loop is CAISSFGSGANVLTF. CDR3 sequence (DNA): TGTGCCATCAGTTCGTTCGGCTCTGGGGCCAACGTCCTGACTTTC.